Below are 17 T cell receptor beta chains sequenced from a single sample in a study of cytomegalovirus exposure and HLA in healthy donors. Primers for the PCR totalled 60 Vbeta and 13 Jbeta. The data were produced by immunoSEQ multiplex PCR, yet TCRdb's version contains in-frame clones alone and is incomplete. Of some 150,000 clones in the sample, 60% to 85% are singletons; the top ten hold more than 3.5%. The sample consisted of PBMCs. The source of these receptors is a man aged 25 to 40 in good health and CMV-seropositive.

The gene calls are TRBV6-8 and TRBJ2-1; TRBD1 aligns across 7 bases. V gave up 8 bases and J gave up 6 bases; unmatched junction bases: 7. Germline V gene data show CDR1 as MNHGY and CDR2 as SAAAGT. The CDR3 is 13 residues long. CDR3 in DNA: TGTGCCAGCGCTCCGGGACAGTGCAATGAGCAGTTCTTC. As protein: CASAPGQCNEQFF.

The chain has TRBV6-5 and TRBJ2-7, with 8 bases matching TRBD2. The CDR3 extends over 14 amino acids. After removal of 6 bases from V and 4 bases from J, the junction contained 8 bases not matched to a gene. The germline V gene encodes CDR1 MNHEY and CDR2 SVGAGI. This CDR3 reads CASSRGRTGYEQYF. CDR3 sequence (DNA): TGTGCCAGCAGCCGCGGGAGGACGGGATACGAGCAGTACTTC.

The V gene is TRBV5-1, the J gene TRBJ1-2; 8 nucleotides line up with TRBD1. The germline V gene encodes CDR1 SGHRS and CDR2 YFSETQ. The CDR3 spans 14 residues. Losses at the gene ends were 3 bases for V and 4 bases for J; bases not matched to a gene: 5. The CDR3 is CASSSPGTGYGYTF. The CDR3 DNA reads as TGCGCCAGCAGCTCACCCGGGACAGGCTATGGCTACACCTTC.

The chain carries TRBV2 and TRBJ2-5, with a weak D call TRBD1 (5 bases). There are 13 residues in the CDR3. V shed 10 bases and J shed 5 bases, with 17 bases lying between them. Germline CDR1 SNHLY, CDR2 FYNNEI. CDR3 nucleotide sequence: TGTGCCACTGGGGCGGAGACCGGGGAGACCCAGTACTTC. Residues: CATGAETGETQYF.

This chain uses TRBV11-2 with TRBJ1-2, with 8 bases fitting TRBD1. The V and J ends lost 0 bases and 4 bases, in that order; junction bases with no gene match: 1. CDR1 is SGHAT, CDR2 FQNNGV, per germline. This CDR3 is 14 amino acids long. CDR3 residues: CASSLDQGAYGYTF. The CDR3 bases are TGTGCCAGCAGCTTAGATCAGGGGGCCTATGGCTACACCTTC.

The chain links TRBV6-4 to TRBJ2-2, with a weak D call TRBD2 (6 bases). Germline V CDR1 and CDR2: MRHNA, SNTAGT. The CDR3 spans 16 residues. V was pared by 7 bases and J by 2 bases, with 17 bases between. CDR3 sequence (DNA): TGTGCCAGCAAAACCCATCCCGGGAGTAACACCGGGGAGCTGTTTTTT. Its protein is CASKTHPGSNTGELFF.

The V and J genes are TRBV5-4 and TRBJ2-7; 7 bases align to TRBD1. Germline assignment: CDR1 SGHNT and CDR2 YYREEE (reference sequence). J gave up 3 bases and V 9 bases, and 12 bases lay outside the gene matches. CDR3 size: 14 residues. For the CDR3, the DNA is TGTGCCACAGCATCGTTCGGGACAGACTACGAGCAGTACTTC. Protein: CATASFGTDYEQYF.

The chain combines TRBV6-6 with TRBJ2-7; D is unclear. V was trimmed by 0 bases and J by 2 bases, leaving 5 bases between them. The CDR3 has 13 residues. Germline-derived CDR1 and CDR2 are MNHNY and SVGAGI (reference sequence). Here the CDR3 DNA reads TGTGCCAGCAGTTACTCGGGCACCTACGAGCAGTACTTC. Translation gives CASSYSGTYEQYF.

The V call is TRBV5-4, the J call TRBJ2-1; 10 bases map to TRBD1. From germline, CDR1 is SGHNT and CDR2 YYREEE (reference sequence). This CDR3 region has 17 residues. Trimming took 2 bases from V and 7 from J; bases not matched to a gene: 12. The CDR3 sequence is CASSFYMTGGIGNEQFF. The CDR3 DNA reads TGTGCCAGCAGCTTTTATATGACAGGGGGCATTGGGAATGAGCAGTTCTTC.

This chain links TRBV11-2 with TRBJ2-5; TRBD2 aligns across 12 bases. V lost 0 bases and J lost 2; bases outside the gene matches: 7. From germline, CDR1 is SGHAT and CDR2 FQNNGV. CDR3 size: 18 residues. The CDR3 DNA follows: TGTGCCAGCAGCTTAGACCTAGCGGGGGGGCCAGGGCAAGAGACCCAGTACTTC. Translating gives CASSLDLAGGPGQETQYF.

The rearrangement uses TRBV20-1 and TRBJ2-7; no clear D gene. Trimming took 5 bases from V and 0 from J, leaving 5 bases between them. The germline V gene has CDR1 DFQATT and CDR2 SNEGSKA (reference sequence). CDR3 length: 11 residues. CDR3 sequence reads: CSAPRSYEQYF. The CDR3 DNA follows: TGCAGTGCTCCTCGCTCCTACGAGCAGTACTTC.

This clone came up a few times. The gene calls are TRBV14 and TRBJ1-2; D not resolved. CDR3 size: 12 residues. Per the germline V gene, CDR1 is SGHDN and CDR2 is FVKESK. V lost 5 bases and J lost 1, with 5 bases in between. CDR3 loop: CASSEVNYGYTF. The CDR3 nucleotides read TGTGCCAGCAGCGAGGTTAACTATGGCTACACCTTC. The full variable domain, in which reference TRBV14 and TRBJ1-2 provide the parts outside the CDR3, is EAGVTQFPSHSVIEKGQTVTLRCDPISGHDNLYWYRRVMGKEIKFLLHFVKESKQDESGMPNNRFLAERTGGTYSTLKVQPAELEDSGVYFCASSEVNYGYTFGSGTRLTVV.

This chain uses TRBV4-1 with TRBJ1-2; 8 positions agree with TRBD1. Trimming cost V 3 bases and J 7 bases; bases outside gene matches: 7. CDR1 and CDR2 from the germline V gene are MGHRA and YSYEKL. CDR3 size: 14 residues. CDR3 nucleotides: TGCGCCAGCAGCCAGGGCGGACAGGGATCTGGCTACACCTTC. Translated, it gives CASSQGGQGSGYTF.

CDR3 coding DNA: TGTGCCAGAAGCAGAGACAGGGTTTCTGGGGCCAACGTCCTGACTTTC. It specifies CARSRDRVSGANVLTF. This chain joins TRBV7-5 and TRBJ2-6; TRBD1, the D gene given by the table, was not confirmed from the DNA. TRBV7-5 is flagged as a pseudogene. The CDR3 consists of 16 residues.

The V gene is TRBV5-4, the J gene TRBJ2-3, with a weak D call TRBD2 (7 bases). Looked up from germline, CDR1 is SGHNT and CDR2 is YYREEE (reference sequence). V was shortened by 3 bases and J by 2 bases, with 13 bases between the two germline ends. The CDR3 runs 15 residues. CDR3 sequence: CASSWGGRLTDTQYF. CDR3 DNA sequence: TGTGCCAGCAGCTGGGGGGGCAGACTCACAGATACGCAGTATTTT.

The genes are TRBV29-1 and TRBJ2-3, with D possibly being TRBD1 (5 bases). CDR3 size: 15 residues. V lost 4 bases, J lost 3 bases, and 17 bases lay in between. Germline V gene data show CDR1 as SQVTM and CDR2 as ANQGSEA. The CDR3 here is CSVVRAARVTDTQYF. CDR3 bases: TGCAGCGTTGTCCGGGCTGCCAGGGTGACAGATACGCAGTATTTT.

Here the CDR3 reads CASRNRDSLYNEQFF. The CDR3 bases are TGTGCCAGCAGGAACCGGGACAGCCTCTACAATGAGCAGTTCTTC. This rearrangement joins TRBV27 to TRBJ2-1, with 7 bases fitting TRBD1. CDR1 is MNHEY and CDR2 is SMNVEV in the germline V gene (reference sequence). J lost 3 bases, V lost 6 bases, and 8 bases had no gene match. This CDR3 region has 15 residues.